This TCR beta chain was captured by sequencing in a study of T cells in women clearing cervical HPV infection. The table came from immunoSEQ multiplex PCR; TCRdb's copy has only in-frame clones and leaves some out. Its listing shows tens of thousands of clones. Sequenced material: blood buffy coat. This TCR came from a woman aged 18 to 75 with a cervical HPV16 infection that either progressed to CIN3+ or cleared (not recorded which).

Incomplete CDR3 DNA: TGTGCCAGCAGCTTAAGGGACAGGGATAATTCACCC. It translates to CASSLRDRDNSP. The full CDR3 reads CASSLRDRDNSPLHF. The V gene is TRBV11-2, the J gene TRBJ1-6; 9 bases are a match to TRBD1. Read coverage stops 3 residues before the CDR3 terminus; the germline J gene supplies the remainder. Looked up from germline, CDR1 is SGHAT and CDR2 is FQNNGV. The junction had 1 base not matched to a gene; V was cut back by 2 bases and J by 5 bases. This CDR3 is built from 15 residues.